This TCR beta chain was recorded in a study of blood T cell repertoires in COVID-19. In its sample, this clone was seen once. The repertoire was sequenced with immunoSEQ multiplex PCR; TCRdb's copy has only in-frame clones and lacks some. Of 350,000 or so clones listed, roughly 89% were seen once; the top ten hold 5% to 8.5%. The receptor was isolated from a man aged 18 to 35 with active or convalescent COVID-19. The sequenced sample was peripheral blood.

The CDR3 spells CASSQDPLGQGYNSPLHF. CDR3 in DNA: TGCGCCAGCAGCCAAGATCCCCTAGGACAGGGGTACAATTCACCCCTCCACTTT. The chain recombines TRBV4-3 with TRBJ1-6, with 9 bases fitting TRBD1. The CDR3 is 18 amino acids. Germline V CDR1 and CDR2: LGHNA, YSLEER. The V and J ends lost 0 bases and 7 bases, in that order; junction bases with no gene match: 10.